The TCR beta chain under discussion was sequenced for a study of T cell responses to AZD1222 COVID-19 vaccine (dated by TCRdb to 2020 to 2023). Describing the broader study: AZD1222 recipients with second doses at about 4 weeks or about 12 weeks were pooled, because spike-specific TCR depth and breadth did not differ between schedules. TCR sequencing was performed for about 250 trial participants, of whom about 200 were given two doses of AZD1222 and around 25 were given two doses of MenACWY control vaccine. Enrollment into the trials was organized by age into subgroups of 18-55, 56-69 and 70-plus years, and those subgroups contained about 160, 30 and 59 TCR-sequenced participants, respectively.

Overall study outcomes, separate from this receptor: Because no samples from the day 14 peak response were available, repertoires could be characterized only after the peak T cell response. A significant rise in spike-specific TCR breadth and depth was observed after two AZD1222 doses relative to day 0 and relative to MenACWY recipients. Participants were mostly white British, with more females than males. The authors suggested clonal diversity may have been underestimated. The 56-69-year group was small, and its depth increase did not reach significance, likely because of low power. Conclusions about previously exposed vaccinees are limited, since just five to seven AZD1222 recipients were seropositive for SARS-CoV-2 at baseline. Epitopes outside the regions mutated in the B.1.351 and B.1.1.7 variants were reportedly recognized by nearly half of the unique spike-specific TCRs. CD4 TCRs associated with the vaccine covered the entire spike protein, and the dominant responses were in regions 160-218 and 743-854.

Reading the germline V gene gives CDR1 SGHTA and CDR2 FQGNSA. The CDR3 goes from the cysteine to the phenylalanine over 15 residues. Just CDR3 DNA is preserved here, 45 bases in frame from base 1. A distance of 8 bases separates the germline ends of V and J, which lose 5 bases and 0 bases respectively. Concerning this clone: No cognate antigen has been identified for it. Base qualities are missing; no much larger clone stands one base away.

Sample time point, as interpreted from the label and publication: baseline before first vaccination. The vaccinee samples were drawn from two UK trials, COV001 and COV002, one of which was a single-blind randomized controlled phase 2/3 trial testing AZD1222 (ChAdOx1 nCoV-19) in healthy adults. For TCRbeta chain sequencing, PBMC samples from trial participants were taken at day 0 and at day 28 after the second dose. The CDR3 regions of human TCRbeta chains were analyzed by immunosequencing. Turning to the authors' computational methods: TCRs in the repertoires were matched against a reference library of SARS-CoV-2-specific TCRs that had been generated with the MIRA antigen-specificity platform. Breadth was defined as the fraction of unique TCRs that were SARS-CoV-2-associated. Depth was defined as the fraction of total T cells that were SARS-CoV-2-associated. Each spike-specific TCR was assigned to its reactive spike region and to a CD4 or CD8 class using the MIRA data. Log10-transformed breadth and depth values were compared by one-way ANOVA with Sidak's multiple comparisons tests. Held by TCRdb, this immuneACCESS table contains in-frame sequences only and omits some clones. Under half of the omission traces to an unresolved V gene where checked; the cause of the rest is unknown. V and J calls and clone size are given by that table; D and trimming were obtained from the DNA. This sample gives over 140,000 clones in total; more than 90% of them show up just once. The top ten hold more than 4.5% of the sample.

The chain uses TRBV7-2 and TRBJ2-6, with the D gene too uncertain to name. This sequence originates from an adult in good health. Sequencing used peripheral blood, obtained on day 0 of AZD1222 vaccination. In nucleotides, the sequence is TGTGCCAGCAGCACTTCCACCTCTGGGGCCAACGTCCTGACTTTC. The encoded protein is CASSTSTSGANVLTF.